This is a list of T cell receptor beta chains from one sample in a study of blood T cell repertoires in COVID-19. Data came from immunoSEQ multiplex PCR; TCRdb stores just in-frame clones and leaves some out. This table holds approximately 150,000 clones, about 88% found once. The sequenced sample was peripheral blood. Receptors were obtained from a woman in her fifties or sixties with COVID-19, enrolled during active disease. The CDR3 runs from the conserved cysteine through the conserved F or W. D genes are given only for firm matches. A clone size is listed for some rows: how often the clone was seen (once, few, many), or a class if it is expanded.

>TRBJ2-7|TRBV18|.|.|12
TGTGCCAGCTCGCCTAGCTCCTACGAGCAGTACTTC
CASSPSSYEQYF
>TRBJ1-4|TRBV5-1|.|TRBD1|15
TGCGCCAGCAGCTTCGAGGGACAGGGATGGGAAAAACTGTTTTTT
CASSFEGQGWEKLFF
>TRBJ2-3|TRBV5-1|once|TRBD2|15
TGCGCCAGCAGCGGTGGGACTAGCGGGGGAAATACGCAGTATTTT
CASSGGTSGGNTQYF
>TRBJ2-7|TRBV5-4|.|.|16
TGTGCCATTCTGCTCCCGGGTCAGAAGCTCCACTACGAGCAGTACTTC
CAILLPGQKLHYEQYF
>TRBJ2-3|TRBV11-3|.|.|13
TGTGCCAGCAGCTTTAGCACTACAGATACGCAGTATTTT
CASSFSTTDTQYF
>TRBJ2-3|TRBV11-2|.|.|15
TGTGCCAGCAGCTTAGATCCAGGGAGCACAGATACGCAGTATTTT
CASSLDPGSTDTQYF
>TRBJ2-7|TRBV28|.|TRBD1|15
TGTGCCAGCAGGACCCCGGGACAGAGCTCCTACGAGCAGTACTTC
CASRTPGQSSYEQYF
>TRBJ2-3|TRBV7-2|.|.|15
TGTGCCAGCAGGCGTAGCACCGCTAGCACAGATACGCAGTATTTT
CASRRSTASTDTQYF
>TRBJ1-1|TRBV12-3/TRBV12-4|.|.|12
TGTGCCAGCAGTCCCAGGGAGGGTGAAGCTTTCTTT
CASSPREGEAFF
>TRBJ1-2|TRBV30|.|TRBD1|14
TGTGCCTGGAGCGACGGGACAGCAGCATATGGCTACACCTTC
CAWSDGTAAYGYTF
>TRBJ2-1|TRBV6-4|.|TRBD2|15
TGTGCCAGCAGCCAGAGCGGGGGCCCCGGGAATGAGCAGTTCTTC
CASSQSGGPGNEQFF
>TRBJ2-1|TRBV19|.|.|15
TGTGCCAGTAGTAAGGGACTGGGAGCTTACAATGAGCAGTTCTTC
CASSKGLGAYNEQFF
>TRBJ1-4|TRBV7-6|.|.|14
TGTGCCAGCAGCTCGCGGGAAGGGAATGAAAAACTGTTTTTT
CASSSREGNEKLFF
>TRBJ2-1|TRBV4-1|once|.|16
TGCGCCAGCAGCCAAGTCGGGACAAGTACCTACAATGAGCAGTTCTTC
CASSQVGTSTYNEQFF
>TRBJ2-1|TRBV29-1|.|.|15
TGCAGCGTTGAAGATGGTTTTATCGGTTCCGATGAGCAGTTCTTC
CSVEDGFIGSDEQFF
>TRBJ1-4|TRBV9|.|.|15
TGTGCCAGCAGCACTACAGGCGACGGTAATGAAAAACTGTTTTTT
CASSTTGDGNEKLFF
>TRBJ2-2|TRBV30|.|.|16
TGTGCCTGGAGTCTTGGTGAATTGGCGGTCACCGGGGAGCTGTTTTTT
CAWSLGELAVTGELFF
>TRBJ1-2|TRBV19|.|.|16
TGTGCCAGTAGTATTAACTTTGGGCAGGGGTCCTATGGCTACACCTTC
CASSINFGQGSYGYTF